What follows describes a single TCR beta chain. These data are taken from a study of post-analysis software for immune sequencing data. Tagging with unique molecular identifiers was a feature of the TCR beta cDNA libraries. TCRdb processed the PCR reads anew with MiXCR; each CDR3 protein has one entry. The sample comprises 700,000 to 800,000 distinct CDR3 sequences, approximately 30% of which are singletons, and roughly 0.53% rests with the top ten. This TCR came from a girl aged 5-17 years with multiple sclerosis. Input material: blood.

The CDR3 DNA reads as TGTGCCAGCTTTCGAACGGGAGTTGTGACAGATACGCAGTATTTT. It translates to CASFRTGVVTDTQYF. The chain uses TRBV2 and TRBJ2-3; D possibly corresponds to TRBD2 (6 bases). Germline assignment: CDR1 SNHLY and CDR2 FYNNEI. With 8 bases removed from V and 3 bases from J, the gap between germline ends came to 18 bases. The CDR3 totals 15 residues.